A single sample is the source of the 19 T cell receptor beta chains below, sequenced in a study of beta chain features in type 1 diabetes (dated by TCRdb to 2016 to 2018). The antigens of these receptors remain unknown. The library was built by means of the immunoSEQ multiplex PCR assay. The entire isolated RNA was reverse transcribed using the High Capacity cDNA Reverse Transcription Kit, and thus expressed TCRB transcripts were sequenced. In TCRdb, the immuneACCESS table is reduced to in-frame sequences with V and J assigned. These tables do not hold every clone; where another copy was compared, an unresolved V gene accounts for under half, and the others remain unexplained. A total of hundreds of thousands of clones appear in this sample, over 11% of them only once. Jointly, the top ten make up less than 0.04% of the sample. Broader findings and caveats from the paper: Type 1 diabetes patients showed a moderate but significant shortening of TCRB CDR3 length in all four CD4+ subsets.

Sequencing was performed on naive CD4+ T cells from blood. The meaning of the sample's cell subset or site label: true naive CD4+ T cells. The receptors were gathered from a man in his late teens or twenties with type 1 diabetes.

This chain uses TRBV6-5 with TRBJ2-1, with D possibly TRBD2 on 5 matching bases. The CDR3 is made up of 12 amino acids. Germline-derived CDR1 and CDR2 are MNHEY and SVGAGI. V was pared by 6 bases and J by 10 bases, with 13 bases between. DNA for the CDR3: TGTGCCAGCAGATCGACGTCGGGGGAGCAGTTCTTC. Its translation: CASRSTSGEQFF.

This chain connects TRBV5-1 to TRBJ2-1; 16 bases fit TRBD2. The CDR3 runs 18 residues. Trimming took 4 bases from V and 0 from J; bases not matched to a gene: 4. Germline assignment: CDR1 SGHRS and CDR2 YFSETQ. The CDR3 spells CASSPGTSGRVSYNEQFF. CDR3 nucleotide sequence: TGCGCCAGCAGCCCTGGGACTAGCGGGAGGGTCTCCTACAATGAGCAGTTCTTC. Using reference TRBV5-1 and TRBJ2-1 for the parts outside the CDR3, the full variable domain is KAGVTQTPRYLIKTRGQQVTLSCSPISGHRSVSWYQQTPGQGLQFLFEYFSETQRNKGNFPGRFSGRQFSNSRSEMNVSTLELGDSALYLCASSPGTSGRVSYNEQFFGPGTRLTVL.

This clone has a handful of counts. Other DNA sequences in this sample translate to the same CDR3. The V call is TRBV9, the J call TRBJ2-1, with TRBD2 identical over 7 bases. The CDR3 loop spans 14 amino acids. V shed 0 bases, J shed 7 bases, and the junction held 4 bases outside the gene matches. Germline V gene data show CDR1 as SGDLS and CDR2 as YYNGEE. The CDR3 sequence: CASSVVGAGNEQFF. DNA for the CDR3: TGTGCCAGCAGCGTAGTAGGAGCGGGAAATGAGCAGTTCTTC. The variable domain in full, completed from reference TRBV9 and TRBJ2-1, reads DSGVTQTPKHLITATGQRVTLRCSPRSGDLSVYWYQQSLDQGLQFLIQYYNGEERAKGNILERFSAQQFPDLHSELNLSSLELGDSALYFCASSVVGAGNEQFFGPGTRLTVL.

The genes are TRBV5-1 and TRBJ2-4, with TRBD1 matching over 7 bases. V shed 3 bases and J 5 bases; nucleotides not matched to a gene: 2. Germline loops: CDR1 SGHRS, CDR2 YFSETQ. CDR3 length: 13 amino acids. The CDR3 region has the DNA TGCGCCAGCAGCTCCGGGACAGAAAACATTCAGTACTTC. Its translation is CASSSGTENIQYF. Filled out from reference TRBV5-1 and TRBJ2-4, the complete variable domain reads KAGVTQTPRYLIKTRGQQVTLSCSPISGHRSVSWYQQTPGQGLQFLFEYFSETQRNKGNFPGRFSGRQFSNSRSEMNVSTLELGDSALYLCASSSGTENIQYFGAGTRLSVL.

This rearrangement joins TRBV10-3 to TRBJ2-7; 9 nucleotides align to TRBD1. The V and J ends lost 2 bases and 5 bases, in that order; junction bases with no gene match: 4. The CDR3 sequence is 14 residues long. Germline loops: CDR1 ENHRY, CDR2 SYGVKD. Here the CDR3 reads CAISEDRGDDEQYF. The DNA of the CDR3 is TGTGCCATCAGTGAGGACAGGGGGGACGACGAGCAGTACTTC.

Comment on this clone: Other DNA sequences in the same sample also yield this CDR3. The chain has TRBV7-3 and TRBJ2-3; D not certain. The V gene's germline CDR1 is SGHTA and CDR2 FQGTGA. The length of the CDR3 is 13 residues. The V gene lost 1 base and the J gene lost 1 base, with 3 bases spanning the gap. DNA for the CDR3: TGTGCCAGCAGCTTAAAAGGCACAGATACGCAGTATTTT. Encoded protein: CASSLKGTDTQYF.

The V and J genes are TRBV21-1 and TRBJ2-7; the table gives TRBD1 as D, unverified against the DNA. TRBV21-1 is noted as a pseudogene. CDR3 size: 15 residues. DNA of the CDR3: TGTGCCAGCAGCAAACCGGACAGGGGACCCTACGAGCAGTACTTC. Encoded protein: CASSKPDRGPYEQYF.

The V gene is TRBV27, the J gene TRBJ2-5; weak D call: TRBD1 (6 bases). Trimming pared 5 bases from V and 2 bases from J, leaving 12 bases between. The CDR3 is 14 residues long. CDR1 is MNHEY, CDR2 SMNVEV, per germline (reference sequence). The CDR3 here is CASSRSQGQETQYF. The CDR3 DNA reads as TGTGCCAGCAGTCGTTCGCAGGGGCAAGAGACCCAGTACTTC.

This clone was counted between two and nine times. V is TRBV18 and J is TRBJ2-1, with a weak D call TRBD2 (6 bases). The CDR3 runs 15 residues. Germline CDR1 KGHSH, CDR2 LQKENI. The germline V and J ends were trimmed by 1 base and 8 bases, with 15 bases remaining between them. CDR3 DNA: TGTGCCAGCTCACCACGGGGCGGGATAATATATGAGCAGTTCTTC. Its translation: CASSPRGGIIYEQFF.

This clone was counted only a few times. The J gene is TRBJ2-5, the V gene TRBV5-1; 7 nucleotides line up with TRBD1. CDR3 length: 15 amino acids. Germline CDR1 and CDR2: SGHRS and YFSETQ. Germline trimming cut 4 bases from V and 1 base from J; bases unmatched to any gene: 7. CDR3 region: CASSLRTGIQETQYF. The CDR3 bases are TGCGCCAGCAGCCTCCGGACAGGTATCCAAGAGACCCAGTACTTC. The complete variable domain, with remaining parts taken from reference TRBV5-1 and TRBJ2-5, reads KAGVTQTPRYLIKTRGQQVTLSCSPISGHRSVSWYQQTPGQGLQFLFEYFSETQRNKGNFPGRFSGRQFSNSRSEMNVSTLELGDSALYLCASSLRTGIQETQYFGPGTRLLVL.

The rearrangement joins TRBV5-6 to TRBJ1-4, with D unresolved. The CDR3 is 14 residues long. Germline lookup yields CDR1 SGHDT and CDR2 YYEEEE. Trimming took 4 bases from V and 3 from J, leaving 10 bases between them. CDR3 nucleotides: TGTGCCAGCAGCCACGGCAGGTCTAATGAAAAACTGTTTTTT. Its translation: CASSHGRSNEKLFF.

In its sample, this clone was seen a few times. The CDR3, as DNA: TGTGCCAGCAGCTCCGCGACAGTCGGTGGCTACACCTTC. Its protein is CASSSATVGGYTF. V and J are TRBV7-3 and TRBJ1-2; D may be TRBD1 (5 bases). Germline CDR1 reads SGHTA; CDR2 reads FQGTGA. V gave up 4 bases and J gave up 7 bases, with 13 bases separating them. The CDR3 is 13 residues long. The full variable domain, with the rest looked up from reference TRBV7-3 and TRBJ1-2, is GAGVSQTPSNKVTEKGKYVELRCDPISGHTALYWYRQSLGQGPEFLIYFQGTGAADDSGLPNDRFFAVRPEGSVSTLKIQRTERGDSAVYLCASSSATVGGYTFGSGTRLTVV.

This clone was seen only a few times. The V gene is TRBV5-4, the J gene TRBJ2-1; no clear D. Germline loops: CDR1 SGHNT, CDR2 YYREEE (reference sequence). The CDR3 extends over 15 amino acids. Trimming removed 5 bases at V and 0 bases at J, with 12 bases between. CDR3 sequence: CASRIDQSSYNEQFF. The CDR3 DNA is TGTGCCAGCAGAATCGACCAGAGCTCCTACAATGAGCAGTTCTTC.

The gene calls are TRBV9 and TRBJ2-4, with D hard to call. The germline V gene has CDR1 SGDLS and CDR2 YYNGEE. Between the trimmed V and J ends, which lost 0 bases and 2 bases, there was a span of 9 bases. This CDR3 has 15 amino acids. CDR3 DNA sequence: TGTGCCAGCAGCGTAGGGTGGGCTTCCAAAAACATTCAGTACTTC. Amino acids: CASSVGWASKNIQYF.

The chain employs TRBV7-4 and TRBJ2-5, with D possibly TRBD2 on 6 matching bases. There are 15 residues in the CDR3. The germline V gene encodes CDR1 SGHVT and CDR2 SQSDAQ. The V gene lost 5 bases and the J gene lost 1 base, with 14 bases spanning the gap. The CDR3 bases are TGTGCCAGCAGCCTGCTCCGGGACTTCCAAGAGACCCAGTACTTC. Translated, it gives CASSLLRDFQETQYF.

This clone was observed a handful of times. This sequence joins TRBV6-5 and TRBJ2-3; no clear D gene. CDR1 and CDR2 (germline): MNHEY, SVGAGI. The CDR3 runs to 14 residues. The germline V and J ends were trimmed by 4 bases and 1 base, with 9 bases remaining between them. CDR3 nucleotides: TGTGCCAGCAGTTCCTCAGGAGGCACAGATACGCAGTATTTT. Protein sequence: CASSSSGGTDTQYF.

V and J are TRBV7-2 and TRBJ1-2, with a possible D match to TRBD1 (5 bases). This CDR3 contains 13 residues. Germline V gives CDR1 SGHTA, CDR2 FQGNSA. The V end was cut by 4 bases, the J end by 5 bases, with 11 bases between. Here the CDR3 reads CASSSRDRYGYTF. CDR3 in DNA: TGTGCCAGCAGCTCCCGGGACCGTTATGGCTACACCTTC.

This clone was detected only a few times. The chain has TRBV18 and TRBJ2-1; D gene unclear. This CDR3 region has 12 residues. Germline-derived CDR1 and CDR2 are KGHSH and LQKENI. The V and J ends lost 0 bases and 9 bases respectively, with 6 bases between them. CDR3 sequence: CASSPPVGEQFF. The CDR3 DNA reads TGTGCCAGCTCACCACCTGTGGGTGAGCAGTTCTTC.

This clone was counted a few times. The DNA for the CDR3 is TGCGCCAGCAGCTTGGCGAGGACTAGCGGGAGTCGGTACGAGCAGTACTTC. It codes for CASSLARTSGSRYEQYF. The chain recombines TRBV5-1 with TRBJ2-7; 13 positions agree with TRBD2. This CDR3 has 17 amino acids. Germline trimming cut 0 bases from V and 4 bases from J; bases unmatched to any gene: 7. Per germline, CDR1 SGHRS and CDR2 YFSETQ.